The 6 T cell receptor beta chains listed next were all sequenced from one sample in a study of blood T cells in healthy people across ages. A second PCR of about 6 to 11 cycles used a sample-barcoded 5' primer and a J-beta primer mix. From the 5' RACE reads, TCRdb called clonotypes with MiXCR, one entry per CDR3 protein. The sample shows over a million distinct CDR3 sequences, roughly 60% of them seen only once. Sequenced input: blood. The receptors shown here come from a man between 18 and 29 years old in good health.

This clonotype was seen a handful of times. The chain carries TRBV6-6 and TRBJ2-3; 8 nucleotides line up with TRBD1. Germline assignment: CDR1 MNHNY and CDR2 SVGAGI (reference sequence). The CDR3 consists of 16 residues. V was clipped by 2 bases and J by 6 bases; unmatched bases: 10. CDR3 nucleotides: TGTGCCAGCAGTTACCAGACAGGGGAGTTGGGGGATACGCAGTATTTT. This translates into CASSYQTGELGDTQYF.

The chain recombines TRBV4-1 with TRBJ2-5, with D tentatively TRBD2 (6 bases). V was cut by 4 bases and J by 5 bases, with 17 bases left in between. The CDR3 totals 15 residues. Germline CDR1 is MGHRA and CDR2 is YSYEKL. CDR3 sequence: CASSPETRGIETQYF. The CDR3 bases are TGCGCCAGCAGCCCAGAGACTAGAGGGATCGAGACCCAGTACTTC.

J is TRBJ2-5 and V is TRBV12-3 or TRBV12-4, with D possibly TRBD2 on 5 matching bases. The CDR3 has 12 residues. With 8 bases removed from V and 3 bases from J, the gap between germline ends came to 10 bases. CDR3 region: CASRRREETQYF. CDR3 coding DNA: TGTGCCAGCCGTCGGCGGGAAGAGACCCAGTACTTC.

J is TRBJ1-4 and V is TRBV4-3, with 7 nucleotides matching TRBD1. Germline values: CDR1 LGHNA, CDR2 YSLEER. The length of the CDR3 is 14 residues. V dropped 0 bases and J dropped 7; count of bases not matched to a gene: 2. The CDR3 bases are TGCGCCAGCAGCCAAGATTGGACAGGTGAAAAACTGTTTTTT. Amino acids: CASSQDWTGEKLFF.

This clonotype was picked up one time. This rearrangement joins TRBV20-1 to TRBJ1-2; no reliable D call. Germline assignment: CDR1 DFQATT and CDR2 SNEGSKA (reference sequence). Trimming pared 1 base from V and 8 bases from J, leaving 11 bases between. This CDR3 contains 12 residues. The CDR3 region is CSARGGLGGYTF. The CDR3 region has the DNA TGCAGTGCTAGAGGCGGTCTTGGGGGCTACACCTTC.

This chain uses TRBV4-1 with TRBJ1-1, with TRBD1 as a possible D gene (5 bases). With 2 bases removed from V and 1 base from J, the gap between germline ends came to 8 bases. Germline V lookup: CDR1 MGHRA, CDR2 YSYEKL. This CDR3 contains 14 residues. The CDR3 DNA sequence: TGCGCCAGCAGCCAACAGGGTCAGAACACTGAAGCTTTCTTT. It encodes CASSQQGQNTEAFF.